The T cell receptor beta chain described here comes from a study of T-cell memory formation after mild COVID-19. As for the study in general: Clusters were largely donor specific. Overall study findings and caveats: Contracting CD4+ clones were located mainly in CM and EM, and CD8+ clones in EMRA.

Trimming at V came to 11 bases and at J to 5 bases, leaving 2 bases not matched to a gene. This CDR3 is 11 amino acids long. Per the germline V gene, CDR1 is MNHEY and CDR2 is SMNVEV (reference sequence). Constant-segment primers and 5'RACE yielded cDNA libraries for TCR alpha and TCR beta, each carrying sample barcodes and UMIs. TCRdb reprocessed the 5' RACE reads with MiXCR, giving one entry per CDR3 protein. The table lists about 350,000 distinct CDR3 sequences, roughly 13% of them singletons, with roughly 20% in the top ten. For this clonotype: Antigen: not known.

The receptor was isolated from a young man who had mild COVID-19 (a few samples of this study predate the infection). Cell type and time point are not known. Material: PBMCs or a T cell subset sorted from them (not recorded which). The rearrangement uses TRBV27 and TRBJ2-3; 9 nucleotides match TRBD2. The CDR3 nucleotides read TGTGCCGCGGGAGGGGGAGATACGCAGTATTTT. Protein product: CAAGGGDTQYF.